This entry lists 11 T cell receptor beta chains sequenced from one sample in a study of T cells after yellow fever vaccination. Each CDR3 protein is one row after TCRdb ran MiXCR on the 5' RACE reads. The sample holds roughly 250,000 distinct CDR3 sequences; 13% are singletons and the top ten take roughly 0.5%. Source: CD4+ T cells sorted from PBMCs, taken 45 days after the yellow fever booster vaccination. These receptors all come from a man aged 30-40 years who received the YFV17D yellow fever vaccine.

The chain employs TRBV6-6 and TRBJ1-1, with D tentatively TRBD1 (6 bases). Germline-derived CDR1 and CDR2 are MNHNY and SVGAGI (reference sequence). This CDR3 region has 13 residues. Trimming took off 6 bases at V and 4 bases at J, with 12 bases between the two ends. CDR3 nucleotides: TGTGCCAGCAGCCAATACAGGGCCACTGAAGCTTTCTTT. This sequence encodes CASSQYRATEAFF.

This clonotype came up a few times. The rearrangement joins TRBV6-5 to TRBJ2-1, with TRBD2 as a possible D gene (6 bases). CDR3 length equals 15 residues. Per the germline V gene, CDR1 is MNHEY and CDR2 is SVGAGI. Trimming took 6 bases from V and 2 from J, leaving 14 bases between them. The DNA for the CDR3 is TGTGCCAGCAGCACTGGAGGGAACCCCTACAATGAGCAGTTCTTC. It is translated as CASSTGGNPYNEQFF.

This clonotype was seen more than once but under ten times. The chain has TRBV29-1 and TRBJ2-7; TRBD2 is a possible D gene (6 bases). CDR3 size: 12 residues. V gave up 3 bases and J gave up 3 bases, with 9 bases separating them. The germline V gene encodes CDR1 SQVTM and CDR2 ANQGSEA. CDR3 protein: CSVDAGSYEQYF. In DNA form, the CDR3 reads TGCAGCGTTGATGCGGGGAGCTACGAGCAGTACTTC.

This clonotype was recorded many times. The rearrangement joins TRBV29-1 to TRBJ1-1; perhaps TRBD1 as D (5 bases). The germline V and J ends were trimmed by 6 bases and 4 bases, with 15 bases remaining between them. This CDR3 has 13 amino acids. Per the germline V gene, CDR1 is SQVTM and CDR2 is ANQGSEA. The CDR3, as DNA: TGCAGCGTGAGGGGAGGGGCGGCCACTGAAGCTTTCTTT. Its protein is CSVRGGAATEAFF.

The chain couples TRBV10-3 to TRBJ2-1; 7 nucleotides align to TRBD2. Germline V CDR1 and CDR2: ENHRY, SYGVKD. The length of the CDR3 is 15 residues. J gave up 2 bases and V 3 bases, and 4 bases lay outside the gene matches. The CDR3 bases are TGTGCCATCAGTGAATCAAGCGGGGCCTACAATGAGCAGTTCTTC. It is translated as CAISESSGAYNEQFF.

This clonotype was recorded at least ten times. The rearrangement links TRBV18 to TRBJ2-1, with D hard to call. Germline-derived CDR1 and CDR2 are KGHSH and LQKENI. V gave up 3 bases and J gave up 1 base, with 7 bases separating them. The CDR3 contains 14 residues. The CDR3 DNA sequence: TGTGCCAGCTCACCTGGGCGATCCTACAATGAGCAGTTCTTC. Its translation: CASSPGRSYNEQFF.

The chain recombines TRBV7-9 with TRBJ2-5; 11 nucleotides line up with TRBD2. Germline values: CDR1 SEHNR, CDR2 FQNEAQ (reference sequence). The CDR3 consists of 16 residues. V lost 3 bases to trimming and J lost 5 bases; unmatched junction nucleotides: 8. CDR3 coding DNA: TGTGCCAGCAGCTTGCGACTAGCGGGGACTGTGGAGACCCAGTACTTC. Encoded protein: CASSLRLAGTVETQYF.

This clonotype was detected only a few times. This chain joins TRBV29-1 and TRBJ1-2; 7 bases match TRBD1. The ends lost 6 bases at V and 6 bases at J; junction bases unmatched: 4. The CDR3 has 11 amino acids. In germline, CDR1 is SQVTM, CDR2 ANQGSEA. CDR3 sequence (DNA): TGCAGCGTCGCGGGACAGAATGGCTACACCTTC. It translates to CSVAGQNGYTF. The whole variable domain, filled in from reference TRBV29-1 and TRBJ1-2, reads SAVISQKPSRDICQRGTSLTIQCQVDSQVTMMFWYRQQPGQSLTLIATANQGSEATYESGFVIDKFPISRPNLTFSTLTVSNMSPEDSSIYLCSVAGQNGYTFGSGTRLTVV.

V and J are TRBV20-1 and TRBJ1-2; 7 bases align to TRBD1. This CDR3 spans 14 amino acids. CDR1 is DFQATT, CDR2 SNEGSKA, per germline (reference sequence). Trimming at V came to 1 base and at J to 6 bases, leaving 8 bases not matched to a gene. In DNA, the CDR3 is TGCAGTGCTAGAGTTTCGGGACAGAGCGATGGCTACACCTTC. Its translation: CSARVSGQSDGYTF.

The chain uses TRBV28 and TRBJ1-4; no clear D gene. Germline CDR1 and CDR2: MDHEN and SYDVKM. The CDR3 has 15 amino acids. V lost 6 bases to trimming and J lost 1 base, with 12 bases between them. The CDR3 DNA follows: TGTGCCAGCAGCCGGGCGGACCGAACTAATGAAAAACTGTTTTTT. Its protein product is CASSRADRTNEKLFF.

This clonotype has a handful of counts. The V and J genes are TRBV7-8 and TRBJ1-5; D not resolved. The CDR3 sequence is 13 residues long. V was shortened by 5 bases and J by 5 bases, with 10 bases between the two germline ends. Germline V gives CDR1 SGHVS, CDR2 FQNEAQ. The CDR3 coding sequence is TGTGCCAGCAGCCAGGACGGGGATCAGCCCCAGCATTTT. It translates to CASSQDGDQPQHF.